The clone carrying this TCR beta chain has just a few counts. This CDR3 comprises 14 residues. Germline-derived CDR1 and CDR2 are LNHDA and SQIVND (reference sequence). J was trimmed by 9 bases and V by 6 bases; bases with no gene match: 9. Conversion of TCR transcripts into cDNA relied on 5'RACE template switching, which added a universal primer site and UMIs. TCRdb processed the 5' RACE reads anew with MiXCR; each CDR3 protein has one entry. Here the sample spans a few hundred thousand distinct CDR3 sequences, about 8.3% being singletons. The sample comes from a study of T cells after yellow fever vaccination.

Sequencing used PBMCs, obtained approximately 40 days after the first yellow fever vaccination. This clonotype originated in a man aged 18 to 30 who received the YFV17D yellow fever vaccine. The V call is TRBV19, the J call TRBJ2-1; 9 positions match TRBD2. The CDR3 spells CASRGGGAFGEQFF. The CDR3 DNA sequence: TGTGCCAGTAGGGGCGGGGGGGCCTTTGGTGAGCAGTTCTTC.